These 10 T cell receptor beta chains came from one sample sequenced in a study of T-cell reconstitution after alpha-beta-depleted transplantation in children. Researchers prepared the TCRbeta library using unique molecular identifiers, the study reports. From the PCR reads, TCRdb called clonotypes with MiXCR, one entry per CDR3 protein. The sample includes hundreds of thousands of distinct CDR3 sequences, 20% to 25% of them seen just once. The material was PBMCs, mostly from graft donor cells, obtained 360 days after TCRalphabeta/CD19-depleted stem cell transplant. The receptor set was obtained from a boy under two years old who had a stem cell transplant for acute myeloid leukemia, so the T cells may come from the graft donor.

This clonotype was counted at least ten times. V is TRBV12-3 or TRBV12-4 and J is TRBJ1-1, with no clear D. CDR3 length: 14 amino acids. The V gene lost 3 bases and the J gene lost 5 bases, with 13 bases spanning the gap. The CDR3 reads CASSLTPGGTEAFF. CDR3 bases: TGTGCCAGCAGTTTGACCCCCGGCGGGACTGAAGCTTTCTTT.

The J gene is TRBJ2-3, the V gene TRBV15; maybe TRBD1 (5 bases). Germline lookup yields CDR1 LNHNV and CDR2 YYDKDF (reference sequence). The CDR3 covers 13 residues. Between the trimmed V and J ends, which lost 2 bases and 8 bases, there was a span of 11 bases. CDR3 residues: CATSRPRQFTQYF. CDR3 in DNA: TGTGCCACCAGCAGACCTCGACAGTTTACGCAGTATTTT.

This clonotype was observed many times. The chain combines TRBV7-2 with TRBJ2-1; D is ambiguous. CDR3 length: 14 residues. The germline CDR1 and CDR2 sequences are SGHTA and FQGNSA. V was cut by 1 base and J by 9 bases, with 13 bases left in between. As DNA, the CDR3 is TGTGCCAGCAGCTTAGGAAGAGCTAGGGCTGAGCAGTTCTTC. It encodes CASSLGRARAEQFF. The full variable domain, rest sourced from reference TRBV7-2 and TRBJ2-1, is GAGVSQSPSNKVTEKGKDVELRCDPISGHTALYWYRQSLGQGLEFLIYFQGNSAPDKSGLPSDRFSAERTGGSVSTLTIQRTQQEDSAVYLCASSLGRARAEQFFGPGTRLTVL.

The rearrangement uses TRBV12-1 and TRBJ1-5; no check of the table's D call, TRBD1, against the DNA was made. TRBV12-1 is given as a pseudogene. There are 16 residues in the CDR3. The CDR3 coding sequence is TGTGCCAGCAGCTTTGAACGTGGACACAGACATCAGCCCCAGCATTTT. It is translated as CASSFERGHRHQPQHF.

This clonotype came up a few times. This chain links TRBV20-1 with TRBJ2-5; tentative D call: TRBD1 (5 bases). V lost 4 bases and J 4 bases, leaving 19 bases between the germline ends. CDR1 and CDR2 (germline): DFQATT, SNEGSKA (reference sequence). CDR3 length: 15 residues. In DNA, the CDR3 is TGCAGTGCTATAGTTGGAGCAGGGAAGGGAGAGACCCAGTACTTC. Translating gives CSAIVGAGKGETQYF.

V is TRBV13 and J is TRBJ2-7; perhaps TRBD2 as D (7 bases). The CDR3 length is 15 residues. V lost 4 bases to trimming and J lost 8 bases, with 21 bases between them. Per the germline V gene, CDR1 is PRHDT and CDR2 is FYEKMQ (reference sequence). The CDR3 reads CASSSVGGRLGKQYF. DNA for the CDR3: TGTGCCAGCAGCTCCGTCGGGGGGCGGTTGGGAAAGCAGTACTTC.

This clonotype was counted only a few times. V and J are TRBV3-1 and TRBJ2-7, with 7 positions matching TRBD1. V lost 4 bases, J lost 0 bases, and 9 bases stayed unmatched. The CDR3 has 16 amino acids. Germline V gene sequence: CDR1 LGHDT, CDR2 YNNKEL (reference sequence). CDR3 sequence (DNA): TGTGCCAGCAGCCCAGGGTTCCCAGGGGGCTCCTACGAGCAGTACTTC. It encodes CASSPGFPGGSYEQYF.

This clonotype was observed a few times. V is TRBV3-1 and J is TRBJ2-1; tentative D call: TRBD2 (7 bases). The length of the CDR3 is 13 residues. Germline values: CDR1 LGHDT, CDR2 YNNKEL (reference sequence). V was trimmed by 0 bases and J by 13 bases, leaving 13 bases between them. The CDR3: CASSQENGGPQFF. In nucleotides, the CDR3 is TGTGCCAGCAGCCAAGAAAACGGGGGGCCCCAGTTCTTC.

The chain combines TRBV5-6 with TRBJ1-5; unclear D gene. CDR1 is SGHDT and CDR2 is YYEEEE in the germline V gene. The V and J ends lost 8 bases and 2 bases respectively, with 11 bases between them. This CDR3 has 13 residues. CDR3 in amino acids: CASTVWGNQPQHF. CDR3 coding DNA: TGTGCCAGTACGGTCTGGGGCAATCAGCCCCAGCATTTT.

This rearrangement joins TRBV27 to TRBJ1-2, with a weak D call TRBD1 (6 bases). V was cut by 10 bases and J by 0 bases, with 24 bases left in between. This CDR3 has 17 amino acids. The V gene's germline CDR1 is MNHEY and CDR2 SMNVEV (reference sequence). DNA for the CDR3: TGTGCCACCACACTGCGGTGGGGGGCGGTGTCTAACTATGGCTACACCTTC. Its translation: CATTLRWGAVSNYGYTF.